The subject of this entry is one TCR beta chain. Original methodology: Estimation of nucleated cell counts relied on the amplification of reference gene primers. TCRdb's table, derived via immunoSEQ multiplex PCR, lists solely in-frame clones and lacks some. That table gives V, J and clone size, and the DNA gave D and trimming. The sample lists about 23,000 clones; about 88% were seen once. The data stem from a study of blood T cell repertoires in COVID-19. In the study overall: The United States, Italy and Spain supplied acute and convalescent COVID-19 samples. T cells, B-cell-depleted T cells, or PBMCs supplied cDNA or gDNA.

The V segment lost 6 bases and the J segment 8 bases; nucleotides outside the gene matches: 11. The CDR3 sequence is 15 residues long. CDR1 is WSHSY and CDR2 is SAAADI in the germline V gene. The chain couples TRBV10-2 to TRBJ2-1; 9 bases align to TRBD2. This clonotype originated in a human donor with acute or convalescent COVID-19. The donor label of this sample is uncertain. The sample comprised peripheral blood. The CDR3 loop is CASRPAGGMEDEQFF. DNA of the CDR3: TGCGCCAGCAGGCCAGCGGGGGGCATGGAAGATGAGCAGTTCTTC.